This T cell receptor beta chain appears in the sequencing data of a study of T-cell memory formation after mild COVID-19. Study overall: The two donors had largely donor-specific TCR clusters.

TCRdb analysed the 5' RACE reads with MiXCR anew, one entry per CDR3 protein. Found here are 250,000 or so distinct CDR3 sequences, around a tenth of them singletons; the top ten hold 22%. Between the trimmed V and J ends, which lost 5 bases and 2 bases, there was a span of 17 bases. The CDR3 sequence is 16 residues long. Germline V gene data show CDR1 as SGHTA and CDR2 as FQGNSA. Sequencing was carried out using PBMCs or a T cell subset sorted from them (not recorded which). The chain links TRBV7-2 to TRBJ2-3, with D maybe TRBD2 (7 bases). The receptor was derived from a man younger than 30 who had mild COVID-19 (a few samples of this study predate the infection). Cell type and time point are not known. CDR3 amino acids: CASSPRWGGSTDTQYF. As DNA, the CDR3 is TGTGCCAGCAGCCCTCGGTGGGGGGGCTCCACAGATACGCAGTATTTT.